The rows below give T cell receptor beta chains drawn from one sample of a study of vaccination effects on CD4 cells after COVID-19. Here immunoSEQ multiplex PCR was the method, and the copy in TCRdb shows in-frame clones only, minus some. The sample yields roughly 45,000 clones, 72% seen once. These receptors have no known antigen. The sequencing here drew on CD4+ T cells from PBMCs cultured without peptide, taken after COVID-19 vaccination. The receptors come from a human donor who received a COVID-19 vaccine. The CDR3 runs from the conserved cysteine through the conserved F or W. A D gene is named only where the DNA matches it firmly. The size of a clone is reported for some rows only, either as once, few or many, or as a class for expanded clones.

CASSLAGNFYEQYF | TGCGCCAGCAGCTTGGCCGGGAATTTCTACGAGCAGTACTTC | . | TRBJ2-7 | . | TRBV5-1
CASSLVVEEPLHF | TGTGCCAGCAGCTTGGTCGTGGAGGAACCCCTCCACTTT | . | TRBJ1-6 | . | TRBV5-4
CASSLAQDYPSTDTQYF | TGTGCCAGCAGCTTAGCGCAGGACTACCCTAGCACAGATACGCAGTATTTT | . | TRBJ2-3 | . | TRBV7-9
CASSLFVAGTPGEETQYF | TGTGCCAGCAGCTTATTTGTCGCCGGGACGCCTGGTGAAGAGACCCAGTACTTC | . | TRBJ2-5 | . | TRBV7-7
CASSLGVSGELFF | TGCGCCAGCAGCTTGGGAGTTTCCGGGGAGCTGTTTTTT | . | TRBJ2-2 | . | TRBV5-1
CASSLGWGKNTEAFF | TGTGCCAGCAGCTTAGGCTGGGGGAAGAACACTGAAGCTTTCTTT | . | TRBJ1-1 | . | TRBV7-9
CASSDMGGSTNEKLFF | TGTGCCAGCAGTGACATGGGGGGGTCAACTAATGAAAAACTGTTTTTT | . | TRBJ1-4 | once | TRBV6-1
CASSELGDQPQHF | TGTGCCAGCAGTGAATTAGGAGATCAGCCCCAGCATTTT | . | TRBJ1-5 | . | TRBV6-1
CASGLRGPRTEAFF | TGTGCCAGCGGGTTAAGGGGGCCCCGTACTGAAGCTTTCTTT | TRBD1 | TRBJ1-1 | . | TRBV6-5
CASSLGGGEQYF | TGTGCCAGCAGCTTAGGGGGGGGCGAGCAGTACTTC | TRBD2 | TRBJ2-7 | once | TRBV7-8
CASRGGGLAVRDTQYF | TGTGCCAGCAGAGGGGGGGGACTAGCGGTAAGAGATACGCAGTATTTT | TRBD2 | TRBJ2-3 | . | TRBV28
CATSVVQGGVRGYTF | TGTGCCACCAGTGTCGTACAGGGTGGAGTGAGAGGCTACACCTTC | . | TRBJ1-2 | . | TRBV24-1
CASSLRTTTYNEQFF | TGTGCCAGCAGCTTACGGACTACCACCTACAATGAGCAGTTCTTC | . | TRBJ2-1 | . | TRBV5-6
CASIKGGGDTGELFF | TGTGCCAGCATCAAAGGTGGAGGGGACACCGGGGAGCTGTTTTTT | . | TRBJ2-2 | . | TRBV6-5
CASSLQVGGGTEAFF | TGTGCCAGCTCACTTCAGGTGGGGGGTGGCACTGAAGCTTTCTTT | . | TRBJ1-1 | few | TRBV18
CASSSRAYYGYTF | TGTGCCAGCAGTTCCAGAGCCTACTATGGCTACACCTTC | . | TRBJ1-2 | . | TRBV12-3/TRBV12-4
CASSRQGNGGNTIYF | TGTGCCAGCAGCCGACAGGGGAACGGCGGAAACACCATATATTTT | TRBD1 | TRBJ1-3 | . | TRBV28
CASSYMAGKGYTF | TGTGCCAGCAGTTACATGGCAGGAAAAGGCTACACCTTC | . | TRBJ1-2 | . | TRBV6-5
CAWSAPGRTSTDTQYF | TGTGCCTGGAGCGCACCGGGACGGACTAGCACAGATACGCAGTATTTT | . | TRBJ2-3 | . | TRBV30
CASSPQHGNFGSNYGYTF | TGCGCCAGCAGCCCTCAACACGGGAATTTCGGATCTAACTATGGCTACACCTTC | . | TRBJ1-2 | . | TRBV4-1
CASSPKPFKNTEAFF | TGTGCCAGCAGCCCCAAGCCGTTTAAGAACACTGAAGCTTTCTTT | . | TRBJ1-1 | . | TRBV21-1
CSVDRGSNYGYTF | TGCAGCGTGGACAGGGGGTCTAACTATGGCTACACCTTC | TRBD1 | TRBJ1-2 | . | TRBV29-1
CASSPSVTAGNEQFF | TGTGCCAGTAGTCCTTCCGTAACCGCTGGGAATGAGCAGTTCTTC | . | TRBJ2-1 | . | TRBV19
CASSQVATAGSYSNQPQHF | TGCGCCAGCAGCCAAGTGGCCACAGCCGGCTCATATAGCAATCAGCCCCAGCATTTT | . | TRBJ1-5 | . | TRBV4-1